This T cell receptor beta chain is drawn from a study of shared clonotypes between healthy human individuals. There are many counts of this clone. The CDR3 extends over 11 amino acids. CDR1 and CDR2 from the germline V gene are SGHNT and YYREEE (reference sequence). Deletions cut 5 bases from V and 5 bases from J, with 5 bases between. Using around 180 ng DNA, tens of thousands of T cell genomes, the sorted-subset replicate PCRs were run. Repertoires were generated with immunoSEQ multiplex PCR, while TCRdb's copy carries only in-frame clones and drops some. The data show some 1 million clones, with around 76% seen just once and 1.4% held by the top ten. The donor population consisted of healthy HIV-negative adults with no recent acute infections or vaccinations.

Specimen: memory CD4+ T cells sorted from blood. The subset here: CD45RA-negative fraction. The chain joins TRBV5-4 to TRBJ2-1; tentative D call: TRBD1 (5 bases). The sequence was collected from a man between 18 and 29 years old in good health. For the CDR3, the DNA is TGTGCCAGCAGGGGGCACAATGAGCAGTTCTTC. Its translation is CASRGHNEQFF.